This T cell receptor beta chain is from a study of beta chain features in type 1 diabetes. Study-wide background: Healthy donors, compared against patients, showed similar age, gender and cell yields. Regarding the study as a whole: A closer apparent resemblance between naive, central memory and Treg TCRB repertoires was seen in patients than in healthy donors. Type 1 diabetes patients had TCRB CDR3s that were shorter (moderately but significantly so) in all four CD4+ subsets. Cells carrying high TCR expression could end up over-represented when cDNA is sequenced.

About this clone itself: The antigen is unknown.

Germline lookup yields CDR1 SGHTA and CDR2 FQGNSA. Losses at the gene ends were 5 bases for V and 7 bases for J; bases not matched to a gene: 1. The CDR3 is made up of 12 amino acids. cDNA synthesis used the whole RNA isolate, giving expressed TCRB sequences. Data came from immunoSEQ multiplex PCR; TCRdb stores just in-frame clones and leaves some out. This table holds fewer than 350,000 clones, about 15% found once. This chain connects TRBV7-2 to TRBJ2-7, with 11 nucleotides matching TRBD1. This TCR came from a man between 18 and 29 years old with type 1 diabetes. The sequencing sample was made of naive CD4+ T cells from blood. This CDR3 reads CASSGTGGEQYF. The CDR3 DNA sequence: TGTGCCAGCAGCGGGACAGGGGGAGAGCAGTACTTC.